This record concerns one TCR beta chain sequence. The sample is drawn from a study of cytomegalovirus exposure and HLA in healthy donors. Study-level information: Sequencing of about 179 million T cells in an earlier analysis found under 120 million unique TCR beta sequences.

PCR was performed using 60 Vbeta and 13 Jbeta primers. The data were produced by immunoSEQ multiplex PCR, yet TCRdb's version contains in-frame clones alone and is incomplete. The data show about 110,000 clones, roughly 80% seen once. V dropped 0 bases and J dropped 4; count of bases not matched to a gene: 8. There are 17 residues in the CDR3. CDR1 SGHAT and CDR2 FQNNGV come from the germline V gene. The J gene is TRBJ2-7, the V gene TRBV11-2; TRBD2 matches 11 bases. The TCR was taken from a young man in good health and CMV-seronegative. Material for sequencing was PBMCs. DNA of the CDR3: TGTGCCAGCAGCTTAGATCTAGCGGGGGGACCTCAATACGAGCAGTACTTC. Translating gives CASSLDLAGGPQYEQYF.